The next 20 T cell receptor beta chains were all read from a single sample in a study of graft-versus-host responses after intestinal transplantation. Their recognized antigens are unknown. Clones were read by immunoSEQ multiplex PCR, and TCRdb kept only the in-frame ones, dropping some. This sample has around 90,000 clones, with 80% to 95% found just once. Sequencing used unstimulated CD4+ T cells sorted from spleen or lymph node cells, obtained before intestinal transplant. These TCRs come from a human donor who received an intestinal transplant.

V usage is TRBV11-1 and J usage is TRBJ2-6; D might be TRBD1 (5 bases). The CDR3 runs 19 residues. The germline V and J ends were trimmed by 5 bases and 0 bases, with 20 bases remaining between them. Germline V gene data show CDR1 as SGHAT and CDR2 as FQDESV (reference sequence). In nucleotides, the CDR3 is TGTGCCAGCAGCCGCCGACCGACAGATCCACCCTCTGGGGCCAACGTCCTGACTTTC. It yields the protein CASSRRPTDPPSGANVLTF.

This chain connects TRBV30 to TRBJ1-1, with D possibly matching TRBD1 (6 bases). This CDR3 spans 16 amino acids. From germline, CDR1 is GTSNPN and CDR2 SVGIG (reference sequence). Trimming pared 3 bases from V and 4 bases from J, leaving 21 bases between. The CDR3 sequence is CAWSQGGFVQGTEAFF. CDR3 nucleotides: TGTGCCTGGAGCCAAGGGGGGTTTGTTCAAGGCACTGAAGCTTTCTTT.

The chain couples TRBV5-1 to TRBJ1-2; a weak D match, TRBD1 (5 bases). Per the germline V gene, CDR1 is SGHRS and CDR2 is YFSETQ. CDR3 length: 12 residues. V was clipped by 9 bases and J by 8 bases, with 17 bases between them. The CDR3 DNA sequence: TGCGCCACTGGTCCGGGGCTAGGGGGCTACACCTTC. Residues: CATGPGLGGYTF.

The rearrangement joins TRBV27 to TRBJ2-5; tentatively, D is TRBD1 (6 bases). The end of the DNA aligns better with TRBJ2-7, so the J call may be wrong. This CDR3 is 12 amino acids long. The germline gives CDR1 MNHEY, CDR2 SMNVEV (reference sequence). This CDR3 reads CASTPEQGEQYF. DNA of the CDR3: TGTGCCAGCACCCCTGAACAGGGCGAGCAGTACTTC.

In its sample, this clone was seen once. This rearrangement joins TRBV7-8 to TRBJ2-1; 7 positions match TRBD2. The CDR3 is 12 residues long. CDR1 and CDR2 from the germline V gene are SGHVS and FQNEAQ. With 4 bases clipped from V and 9 bases from J, the junction kept 3 bases outside the gene matches. CDR3 sequence (DNA): TGTGCCAGCAGCTCAGCGGGGACTGAGCAGTTCTTC. It specifies CASSSAGTEQFF. Complete variable domain (other parts from reference TRBV7-8 and TRBJ2-1): GAGVSQSPRYKVAKRGQDVALRCDPISGHVSLFWYQQALGQGPEFLTYFQNEAQLDKSGLPSDRFFAERPEGSVSTLKIQRTQQEDSAVYLCASSSAGTEQFFGPGTRLTVL.

This clone came up once. The chain employs TRBV5-6 and TRBJ1-1; D ambiguous. CDR1 and CDR2 (germline): SGHDT, YYEEEE. This CDR3 contains 12 residues. Trimming pared 3 bases from V and 1 base from J, leaving 4 bases between. CDR3 in amino acids: CASSYRNTEAFF. CDR3 nucleotide sequence: TGTGCCAGCAGCTACAGGAACACTGAAGCTTTCTTT.

This chain links TRBV5-1 with TRBJ2-5; 8 nucleotides line up with TRBD1. The CDR3 is made up of 15 amino acids. Germline V CDR1 and CDR2: SGHRS, YFSETQ. The V and J ends lost 0 bases and 5 bases, in that order; junction bases with no gene match: 6. CDR3 nucleotide sequence: TGCGCCAGCAGCTTGGGACAGGGGTTGGAGGAGACCCAGTACTTC. Encoded protein: CASSLGQGLEETQYF.

The rearrangement uses TRBV7-9 and TRBJ1-1; 8 bases line up with TRBD1. The CDR3 covers 17 residues. Germline V gives CDR1 SEHNR, CDR2 FQNEAQ (reference sequence). Losses at the gene ends were 1 base for V and 1 base for J; bases not matched to a gene: 8. CDR3 residues: CASSLGDRGNENTEAFF. The CDR3 DNA sequence: TGTGCCAGCAGCTTAGGTGACAGGGGCAATGAGAACACTGAAGCTTTCTTT.

The rearrangement uses TRBV21-1 and TRBJ2-2; the D segment call TRBD2 is taken from the table without a DNA check. TRBV21-1 is a pseudogene. The CDR3 length is 14 residues. This chain's CDR3 is CASGLVVNTGELFF. CDR3 nucleotide sequence: TGTGCCAGCGGTCTGGTAGTGAACACCGGGGAGCTGTTTTTT.

The chain uses TRBV5-8 and TRBJ1-1; 12 bases agree with TRBD1. This CDR3 comprises 18 residues. After removal of 3 bases from V and 5 bases from J, the junction contained 14 bases not matched to a gene. Germline CDR1 is SGHTS and CDR2 is YDEGEE. In DNA, the CDR3 is TGTGCCAGCAGCTCCCCGGGACAGGGGGCGGGAAGGTGGACTGAAGCTTTCTTT. Translation gives CASSSPGQGAGRWTEAFF.

This chain links TRBV19 with TRBJ2-7; tentative D call: TRBD2 (5 bases). The CDR3 is 14 residues long. Trimming cost V 6 bases and J 3 bases, with 15 bases left between them. Per the germline V gene, CDR1 is LNHDA and CDR2 is SQIVND (reference sequence). CDR3 coding DNA: TGTGCCAGTAGCCTCTCGGGGAAGGGCTACGAGCAGTACTTC. Encoded protein: CASSLSGKGYEQYF.

The chain is built from TRBV7-9 and TRBJ1-1; a weak D match, TRBD1 (5 bases). CDR3 length equals 14 residues. Trimming shortened V by 6 bases and J by 3 bases, and 14 bases separated the two germline ends. Germline V gene sequence: CDR1 SEHNR, CDR2 FQNEAQ (reference sequence). The CDR3 bases are TGTGCCAGCAGACCCGGGGCGGCGGACACTGAAGCTTTCTTT. It is translated as CASRPGAADTEAFF.

This clone has only one observation. The J gene is TRBJ2-3, the V gene TRBV27; weak D call: TRBD2 (5 bases). Germline loops: CDR1 MNHEY, CDR2 SMNVEV (reference sequence). The V and J ends lost 0 bases and 3 bases respectively, with 10 bases between them. This CDR3 contains 15 residues. CDR3 sequence: CASSLSGVPTDTQYF. CDR3 nucleotide sequence: TGTGCCAGCAGTTTATCGGGAGTCCCAACAGATACGCAGTATTTT.

This clone appeared once. This rearrangement joins TRBV27 to TRBJ2-7, with 14 nucleotides matching TRBD2. Germline CDR1 is MNHEY and CDR2 is SMNVEV (reference sequence). The CDR3 spans 17 residues. With V trimmed by 4 bases and J by 8 bases, 13 bases remained unmatched. The chain's CDR3 is CASSWGLAGAIPVQQYF. In nucleotides, the CDR3 is TGTGCCAGCAGTTGGGGACTAGCGGGAGCGATTCCTGTGCAGCAGTACTTC.

This chain links TRBV4-1 with TRBJ2-3, with TRBD2 identical over 8 bases. The ends lost 0 bases at V and 2 bases at J; junction bases unmatched: 4. From germline, CDR1 is MGHRA and CDR2 YSYEKL. The CDR3 sequence is 16 residues long. The CDR3 DNA sequence: TGCGCCAGCAGCCAAGAACGAGCGGGGGCCACAGATACGCAGTATTTT. Its protein is CASSQERAGATDTQYF.

This rearrangement joins TRBV6-1 to TRBJ1-5; no clear D gene. The CDR3 is 13 amino acids. V was trimmed by 3 bases and J by 7 bases, leaving 10 bases between them. Per germline, CDR1 MNHNS and CDR2 SASEGT. As DNA, the CDR3 is TGTGCCAGCAGTGACAGGTTGGGGCAGCCCCAGCATTTT. It codes for CASSDRLGQPQHF.

This chain links TRBV27 with TRBJ1-4, with 8 bases that match TRBD1. With 6 bases clipped from V and 6 bases from J, the junction kept 6 bases outside the gene matches. The CDR3 totals 14 residues. Germline values: CDR1 MNHEY, CDR2 SMNVEV (reference sequence). The CDR3 reads CASRDRVVDEKLFF. In nucleotides, the CDR3 is TGTGCCAGCAGGGACAGGGTAGTAGATGAAAAACTGTTTTTT. The full variable domain, completed using reference TRBV27 and TRBJ1-4, is EAQVTQNPRYLITVTGKKLTVTCSQNMNHEYMSWYRQDPGLGLRQIYYSMNVEVTDKGDVPEGYKVSRKEKRNFPLILESPSPNQTSLYFCASRDRVVDEKLFFGSGTQLSVL.

DNA of the CDR3: TGTGCCAGCAGCCGATCTCCCGGAGGGCATCAGCCCCAGCATTTT. Its protein product is CASSRSPGGHQPQHF. The chain recombines TRBV6-5 with TRBJ1-5; D remains unclear. V lost 6 bases and J 5 bases, leaving 17 bases between the germline ends. The CDR3 length is 15 residues. Germline CDR1 reads MNHEY; CDR2 reads SVGAGI.

This clone was counted only a few times. The chain combines TRBV4-1 with TRBJ2-1, with 10 bases aligning to TRBD2. J lost 6 bases, V lost 5 bases, and 7 bases had no gene match. There are 15 residues in the CDR3. Per the germline V gene, CDR1 is MGHRA and CDR2 is YSYEKL. The CDR3 loop reads CASSYGLADLNEQFF. In nucleotides, the CDR3 is TGCGCCAGCAGCTACGGACTAGCGGACCTCAATGAGCAGTTCTTC.

This rearrangement joins TRBV11-2 to TRBJ2-1, with 8 bases matching TRBD2. CDR1 is SGHAT, CDR2 FQNNGV, per germline. J was trimmed by 8 bases and V by 2 bases; bases with no gene match: 8. The CDR3 is 15 residues long. The CDR3: CASSLRSGKDDEQFF. The CDR3 nucleotides are TGTGCCAGCAGCTTACGTAGCGGGAAGGACGATGAGCAGTTCTTC. The full variable domain, completed using reference TRBV11-2 and TRBJ2-1, is EAGVAQSPRYKIIEKRQSVAFWCNPISGHATLYWYQQILGQGPKLLIQFQNNGVVDDSQLPKDRFSAERLKGVDSTLKIQPAKLEDSAVYLCASSLRSGKDDEQFFGPGTRLTVL.